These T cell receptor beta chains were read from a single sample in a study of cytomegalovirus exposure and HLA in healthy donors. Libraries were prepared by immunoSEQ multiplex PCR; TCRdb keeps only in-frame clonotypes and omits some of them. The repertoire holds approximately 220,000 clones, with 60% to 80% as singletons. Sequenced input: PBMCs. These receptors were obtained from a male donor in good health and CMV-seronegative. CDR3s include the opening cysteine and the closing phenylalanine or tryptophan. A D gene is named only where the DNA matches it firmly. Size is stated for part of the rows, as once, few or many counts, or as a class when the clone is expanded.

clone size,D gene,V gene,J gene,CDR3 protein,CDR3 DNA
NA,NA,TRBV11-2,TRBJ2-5,CASSPQRAGETQYF,TGTGCCAGCAGCCCTCAGCGGGCCGGGGAGACCCAGTACTTC
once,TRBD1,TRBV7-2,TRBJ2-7,CASSPGGPREQYF,TGTGCCAGCAGCCCAGGGGGACCTCGCGAGCAGTACTTC
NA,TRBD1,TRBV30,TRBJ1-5,CAWSGGQGLNQPQHF,TGTGCCTGGAGTGGGGGACAGGGACTCAATCAGCCCCAGCATTTT
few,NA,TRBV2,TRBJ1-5,CASGFATGSNQPQHF,TGTGCCAGCGGTTTTGCTACAGGGAGCAATCAGCCCCAGCATTTT
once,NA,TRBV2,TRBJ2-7,CASSEQVGFYEQYF,TGTGCCAGCAGTGAACAGGTCGGCTTCTACGAGCAGTACTTC
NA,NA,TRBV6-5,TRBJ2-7,CASSRGQEILEQYF,TGTGCCAGCAGCAGAGGACAAGAGATTTTGGAGCAGTACTTC
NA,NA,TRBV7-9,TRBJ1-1,CASSLMHSKNTEAFF,TGTGCCAGCAGCTTAATGCACAGCAAGAACACTGAAGCTTTCTTT
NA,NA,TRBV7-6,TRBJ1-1,CASSLDVRATEAFF,TGTGCCAGCAGCTTAGATGTCAGGGCCACTGAAGCTTTCTTT
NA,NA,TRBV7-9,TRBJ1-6,CAASGGEPPLHF,TGTGCCGCCAGCGGAGGGGAACCACCCCTCCACTTT
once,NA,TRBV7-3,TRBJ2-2,CASSGTGTRTPGELFF,TGTGCCAGCAGCGGCACCGGGACAAGAACCCCCGGGGAGCTGTTTTTT
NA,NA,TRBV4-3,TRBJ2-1,CASSQDIGNEQFF,TGCGCCAGCAGCCAAGATATCGGCAATGAGCAGTTCTTC
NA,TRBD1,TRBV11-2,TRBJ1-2,CASSFDRGRNGYTF,TGTGCCAGCAGTTTCGACAGGGGGCGCAATGGCTACACCTTC
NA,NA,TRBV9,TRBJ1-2,CASSPMGGEGYTF,TGTGCCAGCAGCCCCATGGGGGGTGAGGGCTACACCTTC
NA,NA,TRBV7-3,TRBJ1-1,CASSLQGSGRGTEAFF,TGTGCCAGCAGCTTGCAGGGCTCCGGTAGAGGAACTGAAGCTTTCTTT
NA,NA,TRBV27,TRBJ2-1,CASSRTRDINEQFF,TGTGCCAGCAGTCGTACCAGGGATATCAATGAGCAGTTCTTC
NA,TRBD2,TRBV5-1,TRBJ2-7,CASSFRTSGSYEQYF,TGCGCCAGCAGCTTTCGGACTAGCGGGAGTTACGAGCAGTACTTC